Listed below are T cell receptor beta chains from one sample, sequenced in a study of OX40 agonist ivuxolimab in advanced cancers. Profiling relied on immunoSEQ multiplex PCR, and the TCRdb table lists in-frame clones only, not all of them. There are tens of thousands of clones in the sample; 90% to 95% occur only once, and about 14% lies in the top ten. Source: CD4+ or CD8+ T cells sorted from blood, taken in a trial of the OX40 agonist ivuxolimab. Receptors were obtained from an adult with an advanced solid tumor such as melanoma, head and neck, liver or kidney cancer. The CDR3 runs from the conserved cysteine through the conserved F or W. A D gene is named only where the DNA matches it firmly. Part of the rows lack a size; the others show once, few, many or a class for expanded clones.

J: TRBJ2-3; size: NA; V: TRBV6-5; D: NA; DNA: TGTGCCAGCAGTTTAACCGGGACTTCTGTAACAGATACGCAGTATTTT; CDR3: CASSLTGTSVTDTQYF
J: TRBJ2-1; size: NA; V: TRBV7-6; D: TRBD2; DNA: TGTGCCAGCAGCTTAGGTGGCGGGAGGGCCTTGGATGAGCAGTTCTTC; CDR3: CASSLGGGRALDEQFF
J: TRBJ2-7; size: once; V: TRBV4-3; D: NA; DNA: TGCGCCAGCAGCCAAGAAGGGCAGGGCCTTCGAGAGCAGTACTTC; CDR3: CASSQEGQGLREQYF
J: TRBJ2-2; size: NA; V: TRBV27; D: NA; DNA: TGTGCCAGCAGTTCTTTGGGGGCCGGGGAGCTGTTTTTT; CDR3: CASSSLGAGELFF
J: TRBJ2-4; size: once; V: TRBV28; D: NA; DNA: TGTGCCAGCAGTTTACTCTACGCGGACATTCAGTACTTC; CDR3: CASSLLYADIQYF
J: TRBJ2-3; size: NA; V: TRBV6-5; D: TRBD2; DNA: TGTGCCAGCAGCTCCGGACTAGCGGCAGATACGCAGTATTTT; CDR3: CASSSGLAADTQYF
J: TRBJ2-1; size: NA; V: TRBV9; D: TRBD2; DNA: TGTGCCAGCAGCCCCAGCACTAGCGGGATAGATGAGCAGTTCTTC; CDR3: CASSPSTSGIDEQFF
J: TRBJ2-3; size: NA; V: TRBV19; D: TRBD2; DNA: TGTGCCAGTAGTACCGGACTAGCGGGTTCCACAGATACGCAGTATTTT; CDR3: CASSTGLAGSTDTQYF
J: TRBJ2-7; size: once; V: TRBV28; D: NA; DNA: TGTGCCAGCAGTTTCTTCGTCTACGAGCAGTACTTC; CDR3: CASSFFVYEQYF
J: TRBJ2-3; size: NA; V: TRBV6-5; D: TRBD2; DNA: TGTGCCAGCAGTTACGGAGCGGGAGAAACAGATACGCAGTATTTT; CDR3: CASSYGAGETDTQYF
J: TRBJ2-5; size: NA; V: TRBV7-8; D: NA; DNA: TGTGCCAGCAGCTTACTCACCGGGATAGGGGAGACCCAGTACTTC; CDR3: CASSLLTGIGETQYF
J: TRBJ2-7; size: once; V: TRBV19; D: NA; DNA: TGTGCCAGTAGTATTGATGGGGAGTCGTACGAGCAGTACTTC; CDR3: CASSIDGESYEQYF
J: TRBJ2-5; size: NA; V: TRBV9; D: NA; DNA: TGTGCCAGCAGCGGACAGAACCAAGAGACCCAGTACTTC; CDR3: CASSGQNQETQYF